Each of the 6 T cell receptor beta chains below was sequenced from the same sample in a study of blood T cell repertoires in COVID-19. Profiling relied on immunoSEQ multiplex PCR, and the TCRdb table lists in-frame clones only, not all of them. This table holds hundreds of thousands of clones, roughly 89% found once. The sample comprised peripheral blood. The receptors come from a woman between 18 and 29 years old who had recovered from COVID-19.

CDR3 sequence reads: CASSHTSGAGELFF. In DNA form, the CDR3 reads TGCGCCAGCAGCCATACTAGCGGGGCCGGGGAGCTGTTTTTT. The chain employs TRBV4-3 and TRBJ2-2, with 10 bases that match TRBD2. Germline assignment: CDR1 LGHNA and CDR2 YSLEER. This CDR3 has 14 residues. V shed 3 bases and J 6 bases; nucleotides not matched to a gene: 1.

The V and J genes are TRBV7-9 and TRBJ1-2; D possibly corresponds to TRBD1 (6 bases). V lost 5 bases and J lost 3, with 19 bases in between. The CDR3 has 16 residues. The germline CDR1 and CDR2 sequences are SEHNR and FQNEAQ (reference sequence). The CDR3 bases are TGTGCCAGCAGCCCAAGCCCCAGGGGCGCTCACTATGGCTACACCTTC. Residues: CASSPSPRGAHYGYTF.

The V and J genes are TRBV6-5 and TRBJ2-7; 9 positions agree with TRBD1. The length of the CDR3 is 13 residues. The germline V gene encodes CDR1 MNHEY and CDR2 SVGAGI. V lost 6 bases to trimming and J lost 3 bases; unmatched junction nucleotides: 3. CDR3 amino acids: CASSRGQGYEQYV. DNA of the CDR3: TGTGCCAGCAGCCGGGGACAGGGCTACGAGCAGTACGTC.

The gene calls are TRBV7-6 and TRBJ2-1, with 12 bases aligning to TRBD2. The CDR3 totals 16 residues. Germline V gene data show CDR1 as SGHVS and CDR2 as FNYEAQ. With V trimmed by 5 bases and J by 2 bases, 4 bases remained unmatched. For the CDR3, the DNA is TGTGCCAGCAGCCGCAGACTAGCGGGAGCCTACAATGAGCAGTTCTTC. Translation: CASSRRLAGAYNEQFF.

The chain is built from TRBV27 and TRBJ1-2; perhaps TRBD1 as D (6 bases). The V and J ends lost 9 bases and 0 bases respectively, with 11 bases between them. Germline CDR1 MNHEY, CDR2 SMNVEV (reference sequence). The CDR3 is 13 residues long. The CDR3 region has the DNA TGTGCCAGTTCAGGGGCCGCTAACTATGGCTACACCTTC. Amino acid sequence: CASSGAANYGYTF.

The chain recombines TRBV19 with TRBJ1-1; 7 nucleotides agree with TRBD1. With 8 bases clipped from V and 1 base from J, the junction kept 13 bases outside the gene matches. The CDR3 has 16 residues. Per the germline V gene, CDR1 is LNHDA and CDR2 is SQIVND (reference sequence). The CDR3 loop is CASRLRQGTGNTEAFF. Written as DNA, the CDR3 is TGTGCCAGTCGCCTTCGACAGGGCACTGGGAACACTGAAGCTTTCTTT.